This T cell receptor (beta chain) comes out of a study of shared clonotypes between healthy human individuals. Study-wide background: Aged between 18 and 49, the donors were a couple of women and a few men. Three plates were used per donor for CD4 naive, three for CD4 memory, two for CD8 naive and one for CD8 memory.

The CD8 memory sample joined CD45RO+ cells and CCR7-negative CD45RA+ cells. This CDR3 comprises 13 residues. The V gene lost 3 bases and the J gene lost 2 bases, with 5 bases spanning the gap. The germline V gene encodes CDR1 MDHEN and CDR2 SYDVKM. A note on this clone: Antigen unknown.

Study observations and caveats: In general, naive subsets displayed greater estimated richness than memory subsets did.

Profiling relied on immunoSEQ multiplex PCR, and the TCRdb table lists in-frame clones only, not all of them. The sample yields some 700,000 clones, 90% seen once. The V gene is TRBV28, the J gene TRBJ2-1, with no clear D. The sample comprised memory CD8+ T cells from PBMCs. The sample's subset: CD45RO+ cells pooled with CCR7-negative TemRA cells. This receptor was taken from a man younger than 35 in good health. Some clones in this sample may be carry-over from other donors' samples. The CDR3 DNA follows: TGTGCCAGCAGTTTTCGTCCCTACAATGAGCAGTTCTTC. Translation gives CASSFRPYNEQFF.